This is a list of T cell receptor beta chains from one sample in a study of blood T cell repertoires in COVID-19. Profiling relied on immunoSEQ multiplex PCR, and the TCRdb table lists in-frame clones only, not all of them. The data show 90,000 to 150,000 clones, with approximately 90% seen just once and about 8% held by the top ten. Input material: peripheral blood. These receptor sequences come from a human donor in a cohort sampled during active COVID-19. Both conserved end residues are part of each CDR3. The D gene is left open where the match is weak. Not all rows give a size; the values are once, few, many and, for expanded clones, a class.

NA	TRBV7-2	TRBJ2-3	NA	TGTGCCAGCAGCCCCCGGAGGCCAGATACGCAGTATTTT	CASSPRRPDTQYF
NA	TRBV7-9	TRBJ2-7	NA	TGTGCCAGCAGCCTCACTACAGGGGCGGGGGAGCAGTACTTC	CASSLTTGAGEQYF
TRBD2	TRBV7-9	TRBJ2-5	NA	TGTGCCAGCAGCCCGCTCGAGAGCGGGAGTCACGAGACCCAGTACTTC	CASSPLESGSHETQYF
TRBD2	TRBV18	TRBJ2-1	NA	TGTGCCAGCTCACCACCGGGTAGCGGGCTGTACAATGAGCAGTTCTTC	CASSPPGSGLYNEQFF
TRBD1	TRBV11-3	TRBJ2-6	NA	TGTGCCACCGAGACAGGGCGCCTCTCTGGGGCCAACGTCCTGACTTTC	CATETGRLSGANVLTF
NA	TRBV24-1	TRBJ2-3	NA	TGTGCCACCAGTGATTTGCAACAGGGTTGGAGTACAGATACGCAGTATTTT	CATSDLQQGWSTDTQYF
TRBD1	TRBV7-2	TRBJ2-4	NA	TGTGCCAGCAGCTTAGCCCGACAGGGACGGGCCAAAAACATTCAGTACTTC	CASSLARQGRAKNIQYF
NA	TRBV15	TRBJ2-1	NA	TGTGCCACCAGCAGAGAGAAGGACAGAGACAATGAGCAGTTCTTC	CATSREKDRDNEQFF
TRBD1	TRBV5-6	TRBJ2-3	NA	TGTGCCAGCAGCTTCGGACAGGCAAGCACAGATACGCAGTATTTT	CASSFGQASTDTQYF
NA	TRBV6-1	TRBJ2-7	NA	TGTGCCAGCAGTGACCCCATAGGGGTAGCCCGCTACGAGCAGTACTTC	CASSDPIGVARYEQYF
TRBD2	TRBV7-2	TRBJ2-1	few	TGTGCCAGCAGCCCCGGGACTAGCTGGGGGAATGAGCAGTTCTTC	CASSPGTSWGNEQFF
NA	TRBV11-3	TRBJ2-4	NA	TGTGCCAGCAGCCCTCGGACAGAGCGCAAAAACATTCAGTACTTC	CASSPRTERKNIQYF
NA	TRBV5-6	TRBJ1-2	NA	TGTGCCAGCAGCCCACGGAGGAACTATGGCTACACCTTC	CASSPRRNYGYTF
NA	TRBV29-1	TRBJ1-3	NA	TGCAGCGTTGAAGCGGCAGGGGCGGGAAACACCATATATTTT	CSVEAAGAGNTIYF
TRBD2	TRBV4-2	TRBJ2-2	NA	TGTGCCAGCAGCCAGCAACTAGCGGGCTCGAACACCGGGGAGCTGTTTTTT	CASSQQLAGSNTGELFF
NA	TRBV4-2	TRBJ1-5	once	TGTGCCAGCAGCCAAGCCCTCTCCGGGGTTGCGGGGCCCCAGCATTTT	CASSQALSGVAGPQHF
NA	TRBV7-9	TRBJ2-7	NA	TGTGCCAGCAGCTTAAGGACTGACTACGAGCAGTACTTC	CASSLRTDYEQYF
TRBD1	TRBV29-1	TRBJ1-2	NA	TGCAGCGTAGCCCGGGACAGGGATCTCTATGGCTACACCTTC	CSVARDRDLYGYTF